The 7 T cell receptor beta chains below were found in one sample sequenced in a study of blood T cell repertoires in COVID-19 (dated by TCRdb to 2018 to 2021). The receptor library was made with the immunoSEQ multiplex PCR assay. Imported from immuneACCESS, the table was reduced by TCRdb to in-frame sequences with V and J called. These copies leave out some clones; in studies compared against another copy, an unresolved V gene accounts for under half, and the cause of the remainder is not known. Within this sample are 190,000 or so clones, with roughly 80% of them counted one time only. Approximately 0.99% of the sample belongs to the ten largest clones. Sequenced material: peripheral blood. These receptors were collected from a man between 60 and 75 years old with COVID-19, enrolled during active disease.

This sequence joins TRBV28 and TRBJ1-1, with D possibly matching TRBD1 (6 bases). Trimming stripped 7 bases from V and 10 bases from J, with 16 bases between. CDR3 length: 12 residues. Germline V gene sequence: CDR1 MDHEN, CDR2 SYDVKM. CDR3 protein: CASTLGGGAAFF. CDR3 coding DNA: TGTGCCAGCACCTTAGGGGGAGGGGCAGCTTTCTTT.

The chain links TRBV11-2 to TRBJ2-5, with D tentatively TRBD1 (5 bases). CDR3 length equals 14 residues. With 1 base removed from V and 4 bases from J, the gap between germline ends came to 10 bases. Germline-derived CDR1 and CDR2 are SGHAT and FQNNGV. CDR3 DNA: TGTGCCAGCAGCTTAGTTCCAGGGCCAGAGACCCAGTACTTC. This encodes CASSLVPGPETQYF.

CDR3 protein: CASSKAGRLRGYF. CDR3 coding DNA: TGTGCCAGCAGCAAAGCGGGGCGCCTGCGAGGGTACTTC. The chain uses TRBV21-1 and TRBJ2-7; TRBD1, the D gene given by the table, was not confirmed from the DNA. TRBV21-1 is marked as a pseudogene. The CDR3 has 13 amino acids.

The chain joins TRBV20-1 to TRBJ2-2; D might be TRBD2 (5 bases). CDR1 is DFQATT, CDR2 SNEGSKA, per germline (reference sequence). This CDR3 has 17 amino acids. V gave up 3 bases and J gave up 1 base, with 18 bases separating them. The CDR3 sequence: CSASMSGVTRNTGELFF. The CDR3 nucleotides read TGCAGTGCTAGTATGTCCGGGGTGACGCGGAACACCGGGGAGCTGTTTTTT.

The chain recombines TRBV6-5 with TRBJ2-2; D not resolved. CDR3 length: 12 amino acids. V dropped 6 bases and J dropped 0 bases, with 2 bases sitting between them. Germline V CDR1 and CDR2: MNHEY, SVGAGI. The chain's CDR3 is CASSANTGELFF. DNA for the CDR3: TGTGCCAGCAGCGCGAACACCGGGGAGCTGTTTTTT.

The chain uses TRBV5-1 and TRBJ1-6; TRBD1 matches at 10 bases. CDR1 is SGHRS and CDR2 is YFSETQ in the germline V gene. Trimming took 3 bases from V and 6 from J; bases not matched to a gene: 6. CDR3 length equals 16 residues. The CDR3 protein is CASSSRDRGVNSPLHF. The CDR3 DNA reads TGCGCCAGCAGCTCCCGGGACAGGGGCGTTAATTCACCCCTCCACTTT.

Written as DNA, the CDR3 is TGTGCCAGCAGTCGGACAGGCCTCTATGGCTACACCTTC. It is translated as CASSRTGLYGYTF. This chain uses TRBV6-2 or TRBV6-3 with TRBJ1-2; TRBD1 matches 7 bases. The CDR3 consists of 13 residues. Germline values: CDR1 MNHEY, CDR2 SVGEGT. J lost 4 bases, V lost 5 bases, and 4 bases had no gene match.